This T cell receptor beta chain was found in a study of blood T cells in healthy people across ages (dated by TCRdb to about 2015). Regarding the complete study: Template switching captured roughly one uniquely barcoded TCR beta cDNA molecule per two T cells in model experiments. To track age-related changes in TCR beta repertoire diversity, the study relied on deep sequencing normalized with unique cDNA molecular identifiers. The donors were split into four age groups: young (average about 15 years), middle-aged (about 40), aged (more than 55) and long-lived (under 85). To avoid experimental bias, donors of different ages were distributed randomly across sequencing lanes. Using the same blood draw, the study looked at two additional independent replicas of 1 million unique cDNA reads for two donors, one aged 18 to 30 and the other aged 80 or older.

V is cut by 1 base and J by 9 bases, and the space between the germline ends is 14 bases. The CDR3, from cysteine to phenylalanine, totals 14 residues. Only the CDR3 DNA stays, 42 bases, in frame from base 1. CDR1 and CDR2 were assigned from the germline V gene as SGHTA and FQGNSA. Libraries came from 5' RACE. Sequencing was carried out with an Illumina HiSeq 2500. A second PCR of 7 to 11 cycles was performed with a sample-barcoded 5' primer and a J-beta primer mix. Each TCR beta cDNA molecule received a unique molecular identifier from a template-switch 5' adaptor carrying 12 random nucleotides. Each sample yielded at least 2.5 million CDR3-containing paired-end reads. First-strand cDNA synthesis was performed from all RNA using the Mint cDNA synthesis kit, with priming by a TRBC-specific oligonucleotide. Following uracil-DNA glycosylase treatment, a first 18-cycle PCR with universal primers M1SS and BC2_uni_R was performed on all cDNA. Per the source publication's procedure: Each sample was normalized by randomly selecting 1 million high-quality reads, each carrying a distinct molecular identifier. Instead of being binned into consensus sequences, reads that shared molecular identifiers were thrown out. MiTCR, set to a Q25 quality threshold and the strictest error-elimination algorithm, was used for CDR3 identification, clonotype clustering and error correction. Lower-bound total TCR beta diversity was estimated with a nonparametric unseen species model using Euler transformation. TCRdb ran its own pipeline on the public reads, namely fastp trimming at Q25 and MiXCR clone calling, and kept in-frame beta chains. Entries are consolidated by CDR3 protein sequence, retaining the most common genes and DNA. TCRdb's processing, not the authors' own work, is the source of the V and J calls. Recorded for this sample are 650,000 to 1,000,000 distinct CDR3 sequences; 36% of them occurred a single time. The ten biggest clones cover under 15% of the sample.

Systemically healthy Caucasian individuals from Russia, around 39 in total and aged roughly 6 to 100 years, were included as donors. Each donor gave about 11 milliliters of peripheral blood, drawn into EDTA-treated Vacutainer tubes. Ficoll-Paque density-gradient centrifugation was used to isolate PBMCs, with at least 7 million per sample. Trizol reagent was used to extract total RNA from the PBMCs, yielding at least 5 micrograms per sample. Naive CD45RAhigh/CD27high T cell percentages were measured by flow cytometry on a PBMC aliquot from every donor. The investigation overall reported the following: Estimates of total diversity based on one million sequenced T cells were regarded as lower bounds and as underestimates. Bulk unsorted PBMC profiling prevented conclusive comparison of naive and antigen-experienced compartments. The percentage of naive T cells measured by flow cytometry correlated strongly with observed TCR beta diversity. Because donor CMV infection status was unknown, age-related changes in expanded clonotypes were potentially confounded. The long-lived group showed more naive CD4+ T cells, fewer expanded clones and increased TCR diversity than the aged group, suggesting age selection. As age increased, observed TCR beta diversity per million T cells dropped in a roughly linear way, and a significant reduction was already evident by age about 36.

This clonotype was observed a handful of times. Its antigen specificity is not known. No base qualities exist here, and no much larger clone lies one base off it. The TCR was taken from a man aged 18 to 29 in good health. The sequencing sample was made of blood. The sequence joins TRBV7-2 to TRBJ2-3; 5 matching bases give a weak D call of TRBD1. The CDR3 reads CASSLELGQPTQYF. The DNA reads TGTGCCAGCAGCTTAGAATTGGGGCAACCCACGCAGTATTTT.